Each of the 5 T cell receptor beta chains below was sequenced from the same sample in a study of cytomegalovirus exposure and HLA in healthy donors. This PCR relied on a set of 60 Vbeta primers and 13 Jbeta primers. Only in-frame clones appear in the TCRdb table, and some are missing; sequencing was by immunoSEQ multiplex PCR. The profile shows under 250,000 clones, 70% to 85% of them singletons. The material sequenced was PBMCs. These receptors originate from a woman aged 25 to 39 in good health and CMV-seropositive.

V is TRBV19 and J is TRBJ2-1; a weak D match, TRBD2 (7 bases). Germline V lookup: CDR1 LNHDA, CDR2 SQIVND (reference sequence). This CDR3 spans 14 amino acids. V dropped 10 bases and J dropped 5 bases, with 18 bases sitting between them. The CDR3 spells CATDAGGLHNEQFF. Here the CDR3 DNA reads TGTGCCACCGATGCCGGGGGGCTCCACAATGAGCAGTTCTTC.

The J gene is TRBJ1-1, the V gene TRBV6-5; 9 positions match TRBD1. V shed 1 base, J shed 2 bases, and the junction held 5 bases outside the gene matches. Germline CDR1 MNHEY, CDR2 SVGAGI. The CDR3 is made up of 16 amino acids. CDR3 amino acids: CASSYLGQGPNTEAFF. The CDR3 DNA reads as TGTGCCAGCAGTTACTTGGGACAGGGACCAAACACTGAAGCTTTCTTT.

V usage is TRBV5-6 and J usage is TRBJ2-2; the D is unclear. Between the trimmed V and J ends, which lost 1 base and 1 base, there was a span of 11 bases. Germline CDR1 and CDR2: SGHDT and YYEEEE. This CDR3 contains 16 residues. CDR3 protein: CASSLWQAMNTGELFF. The DNA of the CDR3 is TGTGCCAGCAGCTTGTGGCAGGCCATGAACACCGGGGAGCTGTTTTTT. The full variable domain, with the rest looked up from reference TRBV5-6 and TRBJ2-2, is DAGVTQSPTHLIKTRGQQVTLRCSPKSGHDTVSWYQQALGQGPQFIFQYYEEEERQRGNFPDRFSGHQFPNYSSELNVNALLLGDSALYLCASSLWQAMNTGELFFGEGSRLTVL.

This rearrangement joins TRBV14 to TRBJ2-7; 7 bases align to TRBD2. CDR1 and CDR2 from the germline V gene are SGHDN and FVKESK. The CDR3 contains 14 residues. Trimming cost V 3 bases and J 4 bases; bases outside gene matches: 6. CDR3 residues: CASSQRERGYEQYF. The CDR3 DNA sequence: TGTGCCAGCAGCCAGCGGGAGAGAGGATACGAGCAGTACTTC.

The chain carries TRBV15 and TRBJ2-7; D unresolved. CDR3 length: 14 amino acids. V lost 1 base, J lost 3 bases, and 10 bases lay in between. In germline, CDR1 is LNHNV, CDR2 YYDKDF (reference sequence). The CDR3: CATSRGPDFYEQYF. CDR3 coding DNA: TGTGCCACCAGCAGAGGGCCAGACTTCTACGAGCAGTACTTC.